This TCR beta chain appears in the sequencing data of a study of blood T cell repertoires in COVID-19. Looking at the study overall: Sources were T cells, B-cell-depleted T cells, or PBMCs; the material itself was cDNA or gDNA.

The CDR3 covers 15 residues. Germline V gene data show CDR1 as SGDLS and CDR2 as YYNGEE. V shed 4 bases, J shed 1 base, and the junction held 5 bases outside the gene matches. This clone was counted once. The repertoire was sequenced with immunoSEQ multiplex PCR; TCRdb's copy has only in-frame clones and lacks some. In the table there are about 36,000 clones, 70% to 90% of which are singletons. This receptor was taken from a human donor in a cohort sampled during active COVID-19. This chain joins TRBV9 and TRBJ2-7; 10 bases are a match to TRBD2. The sequenced sample was peripheral blood. CDR3 sequence: CASSTAGGPSYEQYF. The CDR3 nucleotides read TGTGCCAGCAGCACAGCGGGGGGGCCTTCCTACGAGCAGTACTTC.